This T cell receptor (beta chain) was obtained from a study of OX40 agonist ivuxolimab in advanced cancers. About the study as a whole: The costimulatory receptor OX40 (CD134) was targeted by ivuxolimab, a fully human IgG2 agonistic monoclonal antibody. Partial responses were achieved by three dose-escalation patients, of whom one had hepatocellular carcinoma and two had cutaneous melanoma. A male proportion of under 85% and a mean age of 60 years, ranging from 23 to 79, were recorded for the dose-escalation cohort. The monotherapy dose-escalation portion (N = 52 patients) of the phase I ivuxolimab trial is reported in the paper. Intravenous ivuxolimab was administered to patients every 2 weeks at six dose levels: 0.01, 0.1, 0.3, 1.5, 3 and 10 mg/kg. Of the roughly 52 patients in dose escalation, some 20 had hepatocellular carcinoma, around 15 had melanoma, 9 had renal cell carcinoma and 9 had head and neck cancer. Patients were allowed to have had prior anti-PD-1, anti-PD-L1 or anti-CTLA-4 therapy, and 40% to 45% of the dose-escalation patients had previously received checkpoint inhibitors. The purpose of peripheral TCRbeta sequencing was to test whether ivuxolimab changed TCR sequence diversity and led to clonal T-cell expansion.

On the study overall, not on this receptor specifically: Which antigens the clonally expanded peripheral T cells were specific for was not determined. In the 0.1-3.0 mg/kg groups, partial responders were among the patients with the lowest normalized peripheral clonal expansion, particularly in CD8+ T cells. Low levels of normalized T-cell clonal expansion were also seen in some nonresponding patients. After ivuxolimab, more expanded clones were found on average in CD8+ T cells than in CD4+ T cells. Clonal expansion of both CD4+ and CD8+ blood T cells was observed from baseline to week 6 at doses 0.1 to 3.0 mg/kg.

From its cysteine to its phenylalanine, the CDR3 spans 15 amino acids. The sequence is cut down to CDR3 DNA, 45 bases in frame from base 1. CDR1 and CDR2, looked up from the germline V gene (reference sequence), are LNHNV and YYDKDF. Trimming takes 0 bases off V and 3 bases off J; junction bases not matched to a gene: 0. Patients with a history of autoimmune disease or receiving systemic immunosuppression were excluded from the trial. Peripheral blood for TCR sequencing was drawn from every dose cohort at baseline, at cycle 4 day 1 and at cycle 7 day 1. The samples were drawn from a first-in-human, open-label, multicenter phase I dose-escalation trial of ivuxolimab. Adults with locally advanced or metastatic head and neck squamous cell, hepatocellular, melanoma or renal cell carcinoma were enrolled in the trial. Before TCR sequencing, CD4+ T cells and CD8+ T cells from peripheral blood were sorted into separate populations.

Genomic DNA was isolated from the sorted cells so that the TCRbeta CDR3 region could be sequenced. TCRbeta CDR3 regions were sequenced using the immunoSEQ Assay. This is the immuneACCESS table as TCRdb keeps it, with only in-frame sequences that have V and J called. A part of the clones is gone; compared with another copy, unresolved V genes explain less than half, and the rest is unexplained. Present in this sample are about 58,000 clones, approximately 88% of which were seen just once. Approximately 3.5% of the sample is held by the ten biggest clonotypes. Notes on this clone: No cognate antigen has been identified for it. Base qualities were left out, and no much larger clone turns up one base away.

The rearrangement combines TRBV15 with TRBJ2-5, and TRBD2 matches 11 of the central bases. Sequences were derived from CD4+ or CD8+ T cells sorted from blood, sampled in a trial of the OX40 agonist ivuxolimab. This TCR came from an adult with an advanced solid tumor such as melanoma, head and neck, liver or kidney cancer. At the DNA level, the sequence is TGTGCCACCAGCAGAGAGACTAGCGGGAAAGAGACCCAGTACTTC. The resulting protein is CATSRETSGKETQYF.